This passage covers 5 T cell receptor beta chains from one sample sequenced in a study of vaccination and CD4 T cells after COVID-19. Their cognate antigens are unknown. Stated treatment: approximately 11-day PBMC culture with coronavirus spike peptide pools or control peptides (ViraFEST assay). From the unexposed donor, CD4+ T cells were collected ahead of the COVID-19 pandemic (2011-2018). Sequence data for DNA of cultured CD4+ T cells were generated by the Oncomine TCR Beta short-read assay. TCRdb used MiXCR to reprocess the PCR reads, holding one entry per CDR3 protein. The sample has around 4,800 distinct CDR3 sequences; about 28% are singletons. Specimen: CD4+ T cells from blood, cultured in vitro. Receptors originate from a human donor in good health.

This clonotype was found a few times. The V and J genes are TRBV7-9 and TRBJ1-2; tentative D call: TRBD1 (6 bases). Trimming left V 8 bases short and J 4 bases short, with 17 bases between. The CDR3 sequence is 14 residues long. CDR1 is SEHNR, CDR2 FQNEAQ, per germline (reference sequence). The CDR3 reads CASVPTGAGYGYTF. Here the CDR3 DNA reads TGTGCCAGCGTCCCAACGGGGGCGGGCTATGGCTACACCTTC.

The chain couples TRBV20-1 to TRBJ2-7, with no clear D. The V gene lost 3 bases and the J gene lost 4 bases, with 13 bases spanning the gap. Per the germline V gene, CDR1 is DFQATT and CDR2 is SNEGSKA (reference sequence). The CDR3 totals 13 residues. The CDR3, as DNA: TGCAGTGCTAGCGTGGGTAAAGTATACGAGCAGTACTTC. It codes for CSASVGKVYEQYF.

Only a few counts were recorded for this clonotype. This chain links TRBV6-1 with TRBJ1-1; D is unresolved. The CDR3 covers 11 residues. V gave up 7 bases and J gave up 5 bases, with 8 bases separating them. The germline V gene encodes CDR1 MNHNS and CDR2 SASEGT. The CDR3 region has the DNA TGTGCCAGCAAGTCGAGGACTGAAGCTTTCTTT. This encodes CASKSRTEAFF.

The CDR3 DNA is TGTGCCAGCAGTTTAAGCCGACAGGCCTATGGCTACACCTTC. It yields the protein CASSLSRQAYGYTF. The V gene is TRBV12-3 or TRBV12-4, the J gene TRBJ1-2; TRBD1 might be the D (6 bases). Trimming took 2 bases from V and 4 from J, leaving 11 bases between them. The CDR3 spans 14 residues.

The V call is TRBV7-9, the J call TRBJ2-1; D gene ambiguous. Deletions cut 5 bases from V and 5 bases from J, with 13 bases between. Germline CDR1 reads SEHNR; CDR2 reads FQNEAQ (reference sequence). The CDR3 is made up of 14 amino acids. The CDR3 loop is CASSQSVPDNEQFF. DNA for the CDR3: TGTGCCAGCAGCCAGTCGGTTCCAGACAATGAGCAGTTCTTC.